These T cell receptor beta chains were read from a single sample in a study of T-cell memory formation after mild COVID-19. TCRdb re-called the 5' RACE reads with MiXCR, one entry per CDR3 protein. The table lists fewer than 500,000 distinct CDR3 sequences, roughly 25% of them singletons. The sequenced material came from PBMCs or a T cell subset sorted from them (not recorded which). The receptors were sampled from an adult woman who had mild COVID-19 (a few samples of this study predate the infection). Cell type and time point are not known. CDR3s include the opening cysteine and the closing phenylalanine or tryptophan. Each record gives: CDR3 protein, clone size, V gene. Size is stated for part of the rows, as once, few or many counts, or as a class when the clone is expanded.

CASSLVSGGAVTEAFF few TRBV7-9
CASSLGHPLGYTF . TRBV7-9
CASGNSNQPQHF . TRBV6-5
CASSVGRGNNEQFF few TRBV9
CASSRRLDQETQYF . TRBV12-3/TRBV12-4
CASSRRDRDGYTF few TRBV5-6
CASSQASGRADEQFF . TRBV4-3
CASSLGGHRSEAFF few TRBV7-6
CSVSTGSTGNQPQHF few TRBV29-1
CASSQAPGSGANVLTF . TRBV4-3
CASSVDLSGGGTDTQYF few TRBV9
CASSLLADQETQYF few TRBV27
CASSLGKGLHQPQHF few TRBV12-3/TRBV12-4
CASSLPGGGRDF few TRBV12-3/TRBV12-4
CASSSSLAGGAEAFF . TRBV11-2
CASSYGQQETQYF . TRBV9
CASSQENGALAADTQYF few TRBV4-2
CATSDRPGQGAYEQYF . TRBV24-1
CASRGVLAAYNEQFF few TRBV12-3/TRBV12-4
CASSFGGREADTQYF once TRBV11-3
CASSSSGRQGKGSGELFF many TRBV7-9
CAGLEGINEKLFF . TRBV7-7
CASRLSGGAINEQFF . TRBV5-1
CASSLWELGGYTF few TRBV12-3/TRBV12-4
CASSRQGANGELFF . TRBV12-3/TRBV12-4
CAISEGWDMTGRETQYF few TRBV10-3
CSARELAGRTDTQYF . TRBV20-1
CASSLGIQMGQYF . TRBV7-9
CATGRGQDNEKLFF . TRBV12-3/TRBV12-4
CASSFSAVHEQYF . TRBV7-6
CATSEPGQALGEQFF . TRBV24-1
CASSLYSSGGRSSYNEQFF . TRBV5-1
CASSLEVSRDGYTF once TRBV7-9
CSVEPGAPGELFF few TRBV29-1
CSARGNADTQYF few TRBV20-1
CATSERLAGGTHEQFF few TRBV24-1
CASRWDKQRVSYEQYF many TRBV6-2/TRBV6-3
CASYDQSYEQYF . TRBV6-5
CATSDQGRTDEQYF . TRBV24-1
CASRRDSGRASEQYF . TRBV27
CASSLDGREGDNEQYF many TRBV11-3
CASSYFTANTEAFF . TRBV6-5
CASSVGHRAYEKLFF few TRBV9
CATSRQVYNEQFF few TRBV15
CSVGNSGNQPQHF . TRBV29-1
CASSQGYHNEQFF . TRBV3-1